This entry lists 24 T cell receptor beta chains sequenced from one sample in a study of cytomegalovirus exposure and HLA in healthy donors. In the PCR, 60 Vbeta and 13 Jbeta primers were used. The protocol was immunoSEQ multiplex PCR, while the TCRdb copy is restricted to in-frame clones and leaves out a portion. The sample has around 90,000 clones, approximately 77% seen once. The sample comprised PBMCs. These receptors were obtained from a human donor in good health.

V usage is TRBV15 and J usage is TRBJ2-2; perhaps TRBD2 as D (5 bases). This CDR3 is 14 amino acids long. The germline V gene has CDR1 LNHNV and CDR2 YYDKDF (reference sequence). The ends were cut back, 5 bases at V and 1 base at J, with 8 bases in the middle. The CDR3 DNA reads as TGTGCCACCAGCCAAGGACTGAACACCGGGGAGCTGTTTTTT. Its translation is CATSQGLNTGELFF. Combining the CDR3 with reference TRBV15 and TRBJ2-2 gives the whole variable domain DAMVIQNPRYQVTQFGKPVTLSCSQTLNHNVMYWYQQKSSQAPKLLFHYYDKDFNNEADTPDNFQSRRPNTSFCFLDIRSPGLGDTAMYLCATSQGLNTGELFFGEGSRLTVL.

The rearrangement joins TRBV18 to TRBJ2-5, with 7 bases fitting TRBD1. The CDR3 totals 15 residues. V was clipped by 1 base and J by 4 bases; unmatched bases: 6. In germline, CDR1 is KGHSH, CDR2 LQKENI. The CDR3 reads CASSPQKGTVETQYF. The CDR3 DNA is TGTGCCAGCTCACCACAAAAAGGGACAGTAGAGACCCAGTACTTC.

The rearrangement links TRBV20-1 to TRBJ1-1; D gene uncertain. Germline CDR1 is DFQATT and CDR2 is SNEGSKA (reference sequence). CDR3 size: 11 residues. V gave up 2 bases and J gave up 5 bases, with 6 bases separating them. CDR3 DNA: TGCAGTGCTAGAAGGCGGACTGAAGCTTTCTTT. Its protein product is CSARRRTEAFF.

The chain carries TRBV5-4 and TRBJ2-1; 8 nucleotides agree with TRBD2. Germline CDR1 and CDR2: SGHNT and YYREEE (reference sequence). V lost 1 base to trimming and J lost 4 bases; unmatched junction nucleotides: 4. The CDR3 contains 15 residues. For the CDR3, the DNA is TGTGCCAGCAGCTTGATGGCGGGGGGATACAATGAGCAGTTCTTC. Translating gives CASSLMAGGYNEQFF. The whole variable domain, remainder taken from reference TRBV5-4 and TRBJ2-1, is ETGVTQSPTHLIKTRGQQVTLRCSSQSGHNTVSWYQQALGQGPQFIFQYYREEENGRGNFPPRFSGLQFPNYSSELNVNALELDDSALYLCASSLMAGGYNEQFFGPGTRLTVL.

This chain uses TRBV28 with TRBJ1-5, with 9 bases identical to TRBD1. Germline CDR1 and CDR2: MDHEN and SYDVKM. The V and J ends lost 3 bases and 5 bases, in that order; junction bases with no gene match: 11. The CDR3 is 17 amino acids. CDR3 sequence reads: CASSFVPDRGSYQPQHF. DNA of the CDR3: TGTGCCAGCAGTTTCGTCCCAGACAGGGGGTCATATCAGCCCCAGCATTTT.

The rearrangement uses TRBV7-2 and TRBJ2-7; 9 bases are shared with TRBD1. The J segment lost 2 bases and the V segment lost 3 bases, leaving 8 bases of the junction unmatched. CDR3 length: 16 amino acids. Germline CDR1 and CDR2: SGHTA and FQGNSA. The CDR3 is CASSFTGTGSPYEQYF. For the CDR3, the DNA is TGTGCCAGCAGCTTCACCGGGACAGGGAGTCCCTACGAGCAGTACTTC.

This clone was seen once. The V call is TRBV7-2, the J call TRBJ1-5; D is undetermined. Germline loops: CDR1 SGHTA, CDR2 FQGNSA. The CDR3 extends over 15 amino acids. V was shortened by 4 bases and J by 4 bases, with 14 bases between the two germline ends. The CDR3 bases are TGTGCCAGCAGCTCTCAAGAGGGAATGAATCAGCCCCAGCATTTT. Translating it yields CASSSQEGMNQPQHF.

The chain recombines TRBV5-4 with TRBJ2-1; 8 bases line up with TRBD2. CDR3 length equals 18 residues. Germline CDR1 SGHNT, CDR2 YYREEE (reference sequence). The ends lost 6 bases at V and 4 bases at J; junction bases unmatched: 18. CDR3 nucleotides: TGTGCCAGCACCCCGGGAGGGGATTCGGCGGTCCTGTACAATGAGCAGTTCTTC. As protein: CASTPGGDSAVLYNEQFF.

The CDR3 coding sequence is TGTGCCAGCAGCTTGTACGGGACTAGCGGGATCCAGTACTTC. It encodes CASSLYGTSGIQYF. The rearrangement links TRBV5-4 to TRBJ2-5; 13 nucleotides line up with TRBD2. The CDR3 spans 14 residues. V lost 1 base and J lost 10; bases outside the gene matches: 4. The germline gives CDR1 SGHNT, CDR2 YYREEE (reference sequence). The full variable domain, in which reference TRBV5-4 and TRBJ2-5 provide the parts outside the CDR3, is ETGVTQSPTHLIKTRGQQVTLRCSSQSGHNTVSWYQQALGQGPQFIFQYYREEENGRGNFPPRFSGLQFPNYSSELNVNALELDDSALYLCASSLYGTSGIQYFGPGTRLLVL.

The gene calls are TRBV4-3 and TRBJ1-4, with 7 bases matching TRBD1. This CDR3 comprises 14 residues. Unmatched junction bases numbered 2, after V lost 4 bases and J lost 3 bases. Germline V lookup: CDR1 LGHNA, CDR2 YSLEER. The DNA of the CDR3 is TGCGCCAGCAGCCGGGGACAGCCTAATGAAAAACTGTTTTTT. Translation gives CASSRGQPNEKLFF.

The V gene is TRBV6-5, the J gene TRBJ2-1; 10 bases agree with TRBD2. The V gene end was trimmed by 5 bases and the J gene end by 8 bases; junction bases not matched to a gene: 0. The CDR3 runs to 12 residues. The germline CDR1 and CDR2 sequences are MNHEY and SVGAGI. The CDR3 protein is CASSSGGDEQFF. The CDR3 coding sequence is TGTGCCAGCAGTAGCGGGGGGGATGAGCAGTTCTTC.

The chain is built from TRBV28 and TRBJ2-4; tentatively, D is TRBD1 (8 bases). The CDR3 has 16 residues. Trimming left V 7 bases short and J 8 bases short, with 24 bases between. Per germline, CDR1 MDHEN and CDR2 SYDVKM. CDR3 DNA sequence: TGTGCCAGCAACACCCTCAGGGGGCGGGGGAAAGACATTCAGTACTTC. Translated: CASNTLRGRGKDIQYF.

This sequence joins TRBV19 and TRBJ2-1, with TRBD2 matching 10 bases. The CDR3 sequence is 18 residues long. The junction had 16 bases not matched to a gene; V was cut back by 3 bases and J by 8 bases. Germline CDR1 is LNHDA and CDR2 is SQIVND (reference sequence). The CDR3 reads CASSILPGLAERGYEQFF. Written as DNA, the CDR3 is TGTGCCAGTAGTATCCTCCCCGGACTAGCGGAAAGGGGATATGAGCAGTTCTTC.

The chain employs TRBV6-1 and TRBJ1-2, with TRBD1 identical over 11 bases. The CDR3 extends over 13 amino acids. V lost 3 bases to trimming and J lost 9 bases; unmatched junction nucleotides: 3. CDR1 MNHNS and CDR2 SASEGT come from the germline V gene. In DNA form, the CDR3 reads TGTGCCAGCAGTGATGGGACAGGGGGAAGCTACACCTTC. Protein sequence: CASSDGTGGSYTF.

V is TRBV2 and J is TRBJ1-1, with D possibly matching TRBD1 (5 bases). In germline, CDR1 is SNHLY, CDR2 FYNNEI. V was clipped by 6 bases and J by 7 bases, with 15 bases between them. CDR3 length: 13 residues. CDR3 region: CASRWGPDSEAFF. In nucleotides, the CDR3 is TGTGCCAGCAGATGGGGCCCAGATAGTGAAGCTTTCTTT.

The chain joins TRBV7-9 to TRBJ2-5; 7 bases align to TRBD1. The V gene's germline CDR1 is SEHNR and CDR2 FQNEAQ (reference sequence). After removal of 5 bases from V and 2 bases from J, the junction contained 8 bases not matched to a gene. The CDR3 sequence is 15 residues long. CDR3 sequence: CASSPFPTGQETQYF. The CDR3 DNA reads as TGTGCCAGCAGCCCCTTCCCGACAGGGCAAGAGACCCAGTACTTC.

This chain links TRBV19 with TRBJ1-5; no clear D gene. Trimming left V 7 bases short and J 3 bases short, with 7 bases between. CDR3 length: 12 amino acids. Germline V gene lookup returns CDR1 LNHDA and CDR2 SQIVND (reference sequence). The CDR3 bases are TGTGCCAGTACTCAGAACAATCAGCCCCAGCATTTT. This sequence encodes CASTQNNQPQHF.

This chain connects TRBV28 to TRBJ2-7; no clear D. The CDR3 length is 13 residues. V was shortened by 2 bases and J by 3 bases, with 8 bases between the two germline ends. Germline V lookup: CDR1 MDHEN, CDR2 SYDVKM. The CDR3 is CASSLHGFYEQYF. Written as DNA, the CDR3 is TGTGCCAGCAGTTTACACGGTTTCTACGAGCAGTACTTC.

V is TRBV7-2 and J is TRBJ1-5; the D is unclear. V was trimmed by 2 bases and J by 0 bases, leaving 5 bases between them. The CDR3 covers 14 residues. From germline, CDR1 is SGHTA and CDR2 FQGNSA. The CDR3 region is CASSLQYSNQPQHF. In DNA, the CDR3 is TGTGCCAGCAGCTTACAGTATAGCAATCAGCCCCAGCATTTT. The variable domain in full, with the rest retrieved from reference TRBV7-2 and TRBJ1-5, is GAGVSQSPSNKVTEKGKDVELRCDPISGHTALYWYRQSLGQGLEFLIYFQGNSAPDKSGLPSDRFSAERTGGSVSTLTIQRTQQEDSAVYLCASSLQYSNQPQHFGDGTRLSIL.

The chain uses TRBV27 and TRBJ1-6, with 8 positions matching TRBD1. This CDR3 comprises 15 residues. CDR1 is MNHEY, CDR2 SMNVEV, per germline (reference sequence). The V gene end was trimmed by 4 bases and the J gene end by 6 bases; junction bases not matched to a gene: 5. In DNA, the CDR3 is TGTGCCAGCAGTTATACCAGGGGGCCTAATTCACCCCTCCACTTT. It is translated as CASSYTRGPNSPLHF.

The chain couples TRBV7-8 to TRBJ1-3; possibly TRBD1 for D (6 bases). The germline CDR1 and CDR2 sequences are SGHVS and FQNEAQ. Trimming removed 3 bases from V and 11 bases from J, with 20 bases in between. The CDR3 loop spans 15 amino acids. This CDR3 is CASSLQTGQRNAIYF. CDR3 nucleotide sequence: TGTGCCAGCAGCTTGCAGACAGGCCAACGGAACGCCATATATTTT.

The V gene is TRBV6-1, the J gene TRBJ1-5; TRBD1 might be the D (5 bases). There are 15 residues in the CDR3. V dropped 6 bases and J dropped 2 bases, with 14 bases sitting between them. The germline CDR1 and CDR2 sequences are MNHNS and SASEGT. CDR3 bases: TGTGCCAGCAGCGACAGCGCTTTGGGCAATCAGCCCCAGCATTTT. Translation gives CASSDSALGNQPQHF.

CDR3: CASSSGRGLNQPQHF. The CDR3 DNA follows: TGTGCCAGCAGCTCGGGCAGGGGGCTTAATCAGCCCCAGCATTTT. J is TRBJ1-5 and V is TRBV5-6, with 8 positions matching TRBD1. This CDR3 is built from 15 residues. CDR1 SGHDT and CDR2 YYEEEE come from the germline V gene. Losses at the gene ends were 3 bases for V and 4 bases for J; bases not matched to a gene: 6.

The chain employs TRBV18 and TRBJ2-7; 11 nucleotides align to TRBD2. V lost 8 bases to trimming and J lost 4 bases; unmatched junction nucleotides: 10. Per germline, CDR1 KGHSH and CDR2 LQKENI. The CDR3 length is 15 residues. CDR3 in amino acids: CASLLTSGSWYEQYF. DNA for the CDR3: TGTGCCAGCCTCTTAACTAGCGGGAGTTGGTACGAGCAGTACTTC.